Below are 21 T cell receptor beta chains sequenced from a single sample in a study of CD8 T cells in Susac syndrome. When the RNA was reverse transcribed, random hexamers were used with an input of roughly 0.45 to 1 ug. A single record per CDR3 protein comes from TCRdb applying MiXCR to the immunoSEQ multiplex PCR reads. The table lists more than 65,000 distinct CDR3 sequences, approximately 94% of them singletons. The source material was CD8+ T cells from PBMCs. Receptors originate from a human donor with multiple sclerosis.

This chain links TRBV12-5 with TRBJ1-2; D is unclear. Trimming stripped 3 bases from V and 5 bases from J, with 7 bases between. There are 12 residues in the CDR3. The V gene's germline CDR1 is LGHNT and CDR2 FRNRAP. The CDR3 is CASGFSSYGYTF. The CDR3 DNA sequence: TGTGCTAGTGGTTTTAGCTCATATGGCTACACCTTC. Supplemented by reference TRBV12-5 and TRBJ1-2, the full variable domain reads DARVTQTPRHKVTEMGQEVTMRCQPILGHNTVFWYRQTMMQGLELLAYFRNRAPLDDSGMPKDRFSAEMPDATLATLKIQPSEPRDSAVYFCASGFSSYGYTFGSGTRLTVV.

This clonotype showed up just once. The chain recombines TRBV6-5 with TRBJ1-2; a possible D gene is TRBD1 (5 bases). CDR1 and CDR2 (germline): MNHEY, SVGAGI. The V gene lost 0 bases and the J gene lost 3 bases, with 8 bases spanning the gap. The CDR3 spans 14 residues. CDR3 sequence: CASSYSGTYYGYTF. In nucleotides, the CDR3 is TGTGCCAGCAGTTACTCCGGGACCTACTATGGCTACACCTTC.

The chain has TRBV4-3 and TRBJ2-2, with a tentative D call TRBD2 (6 bases). In germline, CDR1 is LGHNA, CDR2 YSLEER. V lost 4 bases and J lost 3, with 15 bases in between. This CDR3 comprises 16 residues. The CDR3 here is CASSRLTGVYTGELFF. The CDR3 DNA is TGCGCCAGCAGCCGCCTTACGGGGGTATACACCGGGGAGCTGTTTTTT.

This chain connects TRBV20-1 to TRBJ1-1; D gene unclear. CDR3 length equals 10 residues. V was shortened by 7 bases and J by 4 bases, with 7 bases between the two germline ends. Germline-derived CDR1 and CDR2 are DFQATT and SNEGSKA (reference sequence). The CDR3 is CSVLGTEAFF. In DNA, the CDR3 is TGCAGTGTGTTGGGCACTGAAGCTTTCTTT.

V gene TRBV24-1 combines with J gene TRBJ2-1; TRBD1 matches 9 bases. The germline V gene encodes CDR1 KGHDR and CDR2 SFDVKD. The CDR3 covers 15 residues. The J segment lost 6 bases and the V segment lost 1 base, leaving 3 bases of the junction unmatched. CDR3 sequence: CATSDLVTGGNEQFF. The CDR3 DNA is TGTGCCACCAGTGATTTAGTGACAGGGGGCAATGAGCAGTTCTTC.

This chain connects TRBV12-3 or TRBV12-4 to TRBJ1-5; 8 bases are shared with TRBD1. CDR3 length equals 19 residues. After removal of 6 bases from V and 8 bases from J, the junction contained 24 bases not matched to a gene. The chain's CDR3 is CASRLLGQVVGVVLEPQHF. CDR3 coding DNA: TGTGCCAGCAGGCTCCTGGGACAGGTTGTCGGGGTGGTGCTCGAGCCCCAGCATTTT.

V gene TRBV20-1 combines with J gene TRBJ2-2; 8 bases line up with TRBD2. V was pared by 1 base and J by 4 bases, with 5 bases of the junction left unmatched. Germline assignment: CDR1 DFQATT and CDR2 SNEGSKA (reference sequence). The CDR3 has 15 residues. This CDR3 reads CSARATSGLTGELFF. Here the CDR3 DNA reads TGCAGTGCTAGAGCAACTAGCGGTCTCACCGGGGAGCTGTTTTTT.

V gene TRBV6-4 combines with J gene TRBJ2-5, with D tentatively TRBD2 (6 bases). From germline, CDR1 is MRHNA and CDR2 SNTAGT. This CDR3 spans 15 amino acids. V was trimmed by 5 bases and J by 0 bases, leaving 13 bases between them. CDR3 in amino acids: CASSPGRGDQETQYF. DNA for the CDR3: TGTGCCAGCAGTCCGGGACGCGGGGACCAAGAGACCCAGTACTTC.

This rearrangement joins TRBV5-1 to TRBJ2-7, with D perhaps matching TRBD1 (5 bases). Trimming left V 3 bases short and J 1 base short, with 14 bases between. CDR1 is SGHRS and CDR2 is YFSETQ in the germline V gene. CDR3 length equals 15 residues. CDR3 nucleotide sequence: TGCGCCAGCAGCTCTGGTAACAGGCCTTCCTACGAGCAGTACTTC. It translates to CASSSGNRPSYEQYF. Full variable domain (outside the CDR3, taken from reference TRBV5-1 and TRBJ2-7): KAGVTQTPRYLIKTRGQQVTLSCSPISGHRSVSWYQQTPGQGLQFLFEYFSETQRNKGNFPGRFSGRQFSNSRSEMNVSTLELGDSALYLCASSSGNRPSYEQYFGPGTRLTVT.

This chain uses TRBV24-1 with TRBJ2-1; 7 bases fit TRBD2. CDR1 is KGHDR and CDR2 is SFDVKD in the germline V gene. The CDR3 runs 15 residues. The J segment lost 2 bases and the V segment lost 4 bases, leaving 4 bases of the junction unmatched. The CDR3 here is CATSEGRAAYNEQFF. The CDR3 DNA sequence: TGTGCCACCAGTGAAGGGAGGGCCGCCTACAATGAGCAGTTCTTC.

CDR3 region: CASSVATGSDGYTF. In DNA form, the CDR3 reads TGTGCCAGCAGCGTTGCGACAGGGAGCGATGGCTACACCTTC. V usage is TRBV7-9 and J usage is TRBJ1-2, with TRBD1 matching 7 bases. Germline CDR1 is SEHNR and CDR2 is FQNEAQ (reference sequence). J was trimmed by 6 bases and V by 5 bases; bases with no gene match: 9. The CDR3 spans 14 residues.

This clonotype was observed a handful of times. V gene TRBV9 combines with J gene TRBJ1-5; D unresolved. Germline V gene lookup returns CDR1 SGDLS and CDR2 YYNGEE. Trimming removed 0 bases at V and 6 bases at J, with 4 bases between. The CDR3 sequence is 12 residues long. The CDR3 spells CASSVGGQPQHF. The CDR3 coding sequence is TGTGCCAGCAGCGTAGGTGGTCAGCCCCAGCATTTT.

V usage is TRBV7-8 and J usage is TRBJ2-1; D assignment may be TRBD1 or TRBD2 (6 bases each). The germline V gene encodes CDR1 SGHVS and CDR2 FQNEAQ. V gave up 5 bases and J gave up 0 bases, with 14 bases separating them. There are 16 residues in the CDR3. CDR3 sequence: CASSPGADLSYNEQFF. The CDR3 bases are TGTGCCAGCAGCCCGGGGGCGGACCTCTCCTACAATGAGCAGTTCTTC.

The chain couples TRBV9 to TRBJ2-3; the match to TRBD1 covers 10 bases. The germline gives CDR1 SGDLS, CDR2 YYNGEE. The CDR3 consists of 16 residues. The trim removed 0 bases at V and 1 base at J, leaving 2 bases unmatched. The CDR3: CASSVAGTGGTDTQYF. The DNA of the CDR3 is TGTGCCAGCAGCGTAGCCGGGACAGGGGGCACAGATACGCAGTATTTT.

V usage is TRBV7-2 and J usage is TRBJ2-5; 9 nucleotides match TRBD1. The germline gives CDR1 SGHTA, CDR2 FQGNSA. This CDR3 has 13 residues. With V trimmed by 8 bases and J by 3 bases, 4 bases remained unmatched. The CDR3 spells CASFWTGEETQYF. The DNA of the CDR3 is TGTGCCAGCTTCTGGACAGGGGAAGAGACCCAGTACTTC.

V is TRBV16 and J is TRBJ1-2; weak D call: TRBD1 (6 bases). The germline V gene encodes CDR1 KGHSY and CDR2 FQNENV. CDR3 size: 14 residues. With 2 bases removed from V and 7 bases from J, the gap between germline ends came to 14 bases. The CDR3 reads CASSQPSQGGGYTF. The DNA for the CDR3 is TGTGCCAGCAGCCAACCGTCACAGGGTGGTGGCTACACCTTC.

The DNA for the CDR3 is TGCAGCGTGGACATATCAGGGAGCTCCTACAATGAGCAGTTCTTC. Translating gives CSVDISGSSYNEQFF. This rearrangement joins TRBV29-1 to TRBJ2-1; D may match TRBD1 or TRBD2 (5 bases each). Germline V gene data show CDR1 as SQVTM and CDR2 as ANQGSEA. CDR3 length: 15 amino acids. V gave up 6 bases and J gave up 0 bases, with 15 bases separating them.

This clonotype came up once. The rearrangement joins TRBV19 to TRBJ2-7, with D uncertain. This CDR3 has 13 residues. The germline V gene has CDR1 LNHDA and CDR2 SQIVND (reference sequence). V was pared by 1 base and J by 2 bases, with 6 bases between. CDR3 nucleotide sequence: TGTGCCAGTAGTATAGGCGGAGCCTACGAGCAGTACTTC. It codes for CASSIGGAYEQYF.

There are a few counts of this clonotype. The rearrangement uses TRBV29-1 and TRBJ2-7, with D perhaps matching TRBD1 (6 bases). The V end lost 3 bases, the J end lost 3 bases, and 9 bases lay between the germline ends. The V gene's germline CDR1 is SQVTM and CDR2 ANQGSEA. The length of the CDR3 is 12 residues. The CDR3 reads CSVEAGDYEQYF. CDR3 coding DNA: TGCAGCGTTGAGGCAGGGGACTACGAGCAGTACTTC.

The V gene is TRBV19, the J gene TRBJ1-6, with 7 bases fitting TRBD1. CDR1 and CDR2 (germline): LNHDA, SQIVND (reference sequence). J gave up 6 bases and V 8 bases, and 4 bases lay outside the gene matches. This CDR3 is 13 amino acids long. The CDR3 protein is CASSGTVNSPLHF. For the CDR3, the DNA is TGTGCCAGTTCCGGGACAGTTAATTCACCCCTCCACTTT.

The chain carries TRBV18 and TRBJ1-1; TRBD1 might be the D (5 bases). Trimming left V 3 bases short and J 6 bases short, with 8 bases between. This CDR3 comprises 12 residues. From germline, CDR1 is KGHSH and CDR2 LQKENI. The CDR3 region is CASSPQGSEAFF. As DNA, the CDR3 is TGTGCCAGCTCACCCCAGGGATCTGAAGCTTTCTTT.